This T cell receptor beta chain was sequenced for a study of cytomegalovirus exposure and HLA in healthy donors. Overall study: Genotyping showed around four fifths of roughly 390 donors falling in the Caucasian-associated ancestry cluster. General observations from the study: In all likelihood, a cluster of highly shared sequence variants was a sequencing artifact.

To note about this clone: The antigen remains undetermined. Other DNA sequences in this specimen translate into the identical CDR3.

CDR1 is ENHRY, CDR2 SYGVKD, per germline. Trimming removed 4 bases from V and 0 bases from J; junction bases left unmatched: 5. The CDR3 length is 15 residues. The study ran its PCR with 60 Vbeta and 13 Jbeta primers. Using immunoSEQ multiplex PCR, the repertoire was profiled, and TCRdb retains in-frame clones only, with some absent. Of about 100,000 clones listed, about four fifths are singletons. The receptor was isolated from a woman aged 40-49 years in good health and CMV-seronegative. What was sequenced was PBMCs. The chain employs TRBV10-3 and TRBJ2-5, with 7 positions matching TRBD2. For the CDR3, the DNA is TGTGCCATCAGTGCCAGGGCGGGAGACCAAGAGACCCAGTACTTC. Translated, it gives CAISARAGDQETQYF.